This passage covers 24 T cell receptor beta chains from one sample sequenced in a study of Graves' ophthalmopathy and Graves' hyperthyroidism. As the template, RNA transcripts were used to amplify TCR beta CDR3 regions. A first-round RT-PCR used HTBI primers, followed by a second-round multiplex PCR. From the multiplex PCR reads, TCRdb called clonotypes with MiXCR, one entry per CDR3 protein. Here the sample spans hundreds of thousands of distinct CDR3 sequences, roughly two fifths being singletons. The source material was peripheral blood. Receptors were obtained from an adult man with Graves' ophthalmopathy.

At least ten counts were recorded for this clonotype. The chain carries TRBV12-5 and TRBJ2-5; D is perhaps TRBD1 (6 bases). The germline V gene encodes CDR1 LGHNT and CDR2 FRNRAP. The CDR3 is 13 amino acids. The ends were cut back, 6 bases at V and 2 bases at J, with 10 bases in the middle. This CDR3 reads CASGGQQQETQYF. CDR3 nucleotides: TGTGCTAGTGGAGGACAGCAACAAGAGACCCAGTACTTC.

This clonotype came up once. This may stem from a read error, because a much larger clone lies one nucleotide away. This rearrangement joins TRBV7-2 to TRBJ2-7; the match to TRBD1 covers 9 bases. This CDR3 comprises 14 residues. J lost 1 base, V lost 6 bases, and 4 bases had no gene match. Germline assignment: CDR1 SGHTA and CDR2 FQGNSA. The CDR3 coding sequence is TGTGCCAGCAGTCAACAGGGGGCGTCCTACGAGCAGTACTTC. Amino acid sequence: CASSQQGASYEQYF.

V and J are TRBV2 and TRBJ2-7; D is unresolved. The CDR3 sequence is 13 residues long. Germline lookup yields CDR1 SNHLY and CDR2 FYNNEI. V lost 4 bases, J lost 6 bases, and 13 bases lay in between. The chain's CDR3 is CASSAAAPSEQYF. CDR3 coding DNA: TGTGCCAGCAGTGCTGCCGCCCCATCCGAGCAGTACTTC. The whole variable domain, filled in from reference TRBV2 and TRBJ2-7, reads EPEVTQTPSHQVTQMGQEVILRCVPISNHLYFYWYRQILGQKVEFLVSFYNNEISEKSEIFDDQFSVERPDGSNFTLKIRSTKLEDSAMYFCASSAAAPSEQYFGPGTRLTVT.

This chain links TRBV12-3 or TRBV12-4 with TRBJ1-1; possible D gene TRBD1, 5 bases. The CDR3 spans 15 residues. The V end was cut by 0 bases, the J end by 3 bases, with 11 bases between. CDR3 in DNA: TGTGCCAGCAGTTTAGCCTGGGGGGTCGACACTGAAGCTTTCTTT. Encoded protein: CASSLAWGVDTEAFF.

The chain uses TRBV12-3 or TRBV12-4 and TRBJ1-1; 10 bases are a match to TRBD1. With 1 base clipped from V and 3 bases from J, the junction kept 11 bases outside the gene matches. The CDR3 runs 18 residues. For the CDR3, the DNA is TGTGCCAGCAGTTTAGGGGACAGGGGCTCTTCGGGGGACACTGAAGCTTTCTTT. Encoded protein: CASSLGDRGSSGDTEAFF.

The chain couples TRBV12-5 to TRBJ1-5, with a weak D call TRBD1 (5 bases). Germline CDR1 reads LGHNT; CDR2 reads FRNRAP. CDR3 length: 14 residues. CDR3 DNA: TGTGCCAGCAGGGCCAGGGAACTCAATCAGCCCCAGCATTTT. It specifies CASRARELNQPQHF.

This clonotype was seen repeatedly, ten times or more. The genes are TRBV20-1 and TRBJ1-2; D is unresolved. V was trimmed by 0 bases and J by 6 bases, leaving 11 bases between them. The CDR3 runs 13 residues. Germline V gene lookup returns CDR1 DFQATT and CDR2 SNEGSKA (reference sequence). The CDR3 here is CSAREPIIDGYTF. DNA for the CDR3: TGCAGTGCTAGAGAGCCCATTATTGATGGCTACACCTTC.

The chain links TRBV20-1 to TRBJ1-5; D is ambiguous. The V end lost 2 bases, the J end lost 2 bases, and 7 bases lay between the germline ends. CDR3 length: 13 residues. Germline V lookup: CDR1 DFQATT, CDR2 SNEGSKA (reference sequence). CDR3 sequence reads: CSARLPGNQPQHF. In DNA form, the CDR3 reads TGCAGTGCTAGACTCCCCGGCAATCAGCCCCAGCATTTT.

This clonotype was detected ten times or more. V is TRBV14 and J is TRBJ1-4; no clear D gene. The CDR3 extends over 13 amino acids. The germline V and J ends were trimmed by 8 bases and 5 bases, with 12 bases remaining between them. CDR1 is SGHDN and CDR2 is FVKESK in the germline V gene. The CDR3 coding sequence is TGTGCCAGCGCAAGGGCGGCGAATGAAAAACTGTTTTTT. Translated, it gives CASARAANEKLFF.

This clonotype was counted at least ten times. This rearrangement joins TRBV5-1 to TRBJ1-1; D gene unclear. CDR3 length equals 12 residues. Trimming stripped 3 bases from V and 4 bases from J, with 7 bases between. CDR1 is SGHRS, CDR2 YFSETQ, per germline. The CDR3 DNA follows: TGCGCCAGCAGCTCTCTGGGCACTGAAGCTTTCTTT. Translation: CASSSLGTEAFF. The full variable domain, in which reference TRBV5-1 and TRBJ1-1 provide the parts outside the CDR3, is KAGVTQTPRYLIKTRGQQVTLSCSPISGHRSVSWYQQTPGQGLQFLFEYFSETQRNKGNFPGRFSGRQFSNSRSEMNVSTLELGDSALYLCASSSLGTEAFFGQGTRLTVV.

The sample holds a few counts of this clonotype. This chain connects TRBV11-2 to TRBJ2-5, with D uncertain. V was pared by 8 bases and J by 5 bases, with 12 bases between. CDR3 size: 12 residues. Germline values: CDR1 SGHAT, CDR2 FQNNGV. The CDR3 nucleotides are TGTGCCAGCTCACCAATGGGGGAGACCCAGTACTTC. It encodes CASSPMGETQYF.

In this sample, this clonotype turned up many times. The DNA for the CDR3 is TGTGCCAGCAGTTTAACGGTTGGGGCCAACGTCCTGACTTTC. This gives the protein CASSLTVGANVLTF. The chain carries TRBV12-3 or TRBV12-4 and TRBJ2-6; D gene uncertain. The CDR3 consists of 14 residues. V dropped 2 bases and J dropped 3 bases, with 5 bases sitting between them.

This sequence joins TRBV4-1 and TRBJ2-6, with TRBD1 identical over 7 bases. Germline loops: CDR1 MGHRA, CDR2 YSYEKL. Trimming at V came to 1 base and at J to 1 base, leaving 7 bases not matched to a gene. The CDR3 contains 18 residues. CDR3 protein: CASSQGSGGSSGANVLTF. The CDR3 DNA reads TGCGCCAGCAGCCAAGGGTCAGGGGGTTCGTCTGGGGCCAACGTCCTGACTTTC.

The table lists this clonotype with many counts. V is TRBV6-5 and J is TRBJ1-2, with a tentative D call TRBD1 (5 bases). Germline assignment: CDR1 MNHEY and CDR2 SVGAGI. The ends were cut back, 7 bases at V and 4 bases at J, with 13 bases in the middle. This CDR3 comprises 13 residues. CDR3 sequence: CASTTGGVYGYTF. CDR3 DNA sequence: TGTGCCAGCACTACGGGAGGGGTCTATGGCTACACCTTC.

This clonotype was seen once. The rearrangement uses TRBV15 and TRBJ2-5, with 12 nucleotides matching TRBD2. Trimming at V came to 2 bases and at J to 5 bases, leaving 3 bases not matched to a gene. Germline CDR1 and CDR2: LNHNV and YYDKDF (reference sequence). The CDR3 consists of 15 residues. The CDR3: CATSRLAGGRETQYF. Here the CDR3 DNA reads TGTGCCACCAGCAGACTAGCGGGAGGGCGCGAGACCCAGTACTTC.

Ten or more counts support this clonotype. The chain recombines TRBV7-2 with TRBJ2-5, with D uncertain. Germline V gene data show CDR1 as SGHTA and CDR2 as FQGNSA. Trimming pared 3 bases from V and 7 bases from J, leaving 9 bases between. The length of the CDR3 is 12 residues. The CDR3 is CASSLGTVTQYF. CDR3 DNA: TGTGCCAGCAGCTTGGGCACCGTGACCCAGTACTTC.

In its sample, this clonotype was seen many times. The J gene is TRBJ1-6, the V gene TRBV5-8, with TRBD1 matching 7 bases. The V and J ends lost 0 bases and 7 bases, in that order; junction bases with no gene match: 10. The CDR3 contains 17 residues. Per germline, CDR1 SGHTS and CDR2 YDEGEE. CDR3 region: CASSLGPEGARNSPLHF. The CDR3 DNA reads as TGTGCCAGCAGCTTGGGACCGGAGGGGGCGCGGAATTCACCCCTCCACTTT.

This clonotype was picked up a small number of times. The J gene is TRBJ2-5, the V gene TRBV2, with 13 bases identical to TRBD2. Germline CDR1 SNHLY, CDR2 FYNNEI. Trimming took 6 bases from V and 0 from J; bases not matched to a gene: 7. CDR3 length equals 17 residues. CDR3 nucleotides: TGTGCCAGCAGCCGGACTAGCGGGGGACGTTACCAAGAGACCCAGTACTTC. Amino acids: CASSRTSGGRYQETQYF.

As DNA, the CDR3 is TGTGCCACCAGCGATCAGGGAGGAAATCAGCCCCAGCATTTT. Its protein is CATSDQGGNQPQHF. V and J are TRBV15 and TRBJ1-5; D is perhaps TRBD1 (5 bases). The germline V gene encodes CDR1 LNHNV and CDR2 YYDKDF (reference sequence). The length of the CDR3 is 14 residues. Trimming removed 5 bases from V and 4 bases from J, with 12 bases in between. Full variable domain (missing parts from reference TRBV15 and TRBJ1-5): DAMVIQNPRYQVTQFGKPVTLSCSQTLNHNVMYWYQQKSSQAPKLLFHYYDKDFNNEADTPDNFQSRRPNTSFCFLDIRSPGLGDTAMYLCATSDQGGNQPQHFGDGTRLSIL.

The chain joins TRBV29-1 to TRBJ1-2, with a possible D match to TRBD1 (5 bases). This CDR3 spans 12 amino acids. The ends were cut back, 3 bases at V and 4 bases at J, with 9 bases in the middle. The germline V gene has CDR1 SQVTM and CDR2 ANQGSEA. The CDR3 spells CSVDQGTYGYTF. The DNA for the CDR3 is TGCAGCGTTGATCAGGGAACCTATGGCTACACCTTC.

Many counts were recorded for this clonotype. The chain joins TRBV5-8 to TRBJ1-2; no reliable D call. Germline CDR1 is SGHTS and CDR2 is YDEGEE. This CDR3 has 17 residues. The V gene lost 1 base and the J gene lost 0 bases, with 16 bases spanning the gap. The DNA of the CDR3 is TGTGCCAGCAGCTTGTCTTCTTCGCGGGCGACTAACTATGGCTACACCTTC. The encoded protein is CASSLSSSRATNYGYTF.

This chain links TRBV6-5 with TRBJ2-7, with no clear D. Trimming took 7 bases from V and 4 from J, leaving 14 bases between them. This CDR3 has 13 residues. Germline V gives CDR1 MNHEY, CDR2 SVGAGI. The CDR3 protein is CASTSSGRYEQYF. The CDR3 bases are TGTGCCAGCACCTCGTCGGGTCGTTACGAGCAGTACTTC.

This chain uses TRBV15 with TRBJ1-6, with a tentative D call TRBD1 (6 bases). Germline values: CDR1 LNHNV, CDR2 YYDKDF (reference sequence). The CDR3 is 16 residues long. The germline V and J ends were trimmed by 3 bases and 3 bases, with 12 bases remaining between them. The CDR3 here is CATSRNMGHYNSPLHF. The CDR3 coding sequence is TGTGCCACCAGCAGGAATATGGGACACTATAATTCACCCCTCCACTTT.

This clonotype was seen a few times. V and J are TRBV5-6 and TRBJ1-2; possibly TRBD1 for D (5 bases). CDR1 is SGHDT and CDR2 is YYEEEE in the germline V gene. CDR3 length equals 14 residues. V was clipped by 2 bases and J by 3 bases, with 11 bases between them. This CDR3 is CASSFSGSYYGYTF. The CDR3 DNA sequence: TGTGCCAGCAGCTTTTCAGGGAGTTACTATGGCTACACCTTC.